This T cell receptor beta chain was obtained from a study of T cell responses to AZD1222 COVID-19 vaccine. Study-level findings and limits: Donors were chiefly white British, with a greater number of females, and clonal diversity was perhaps underestimated. Baseline seropositivity occurred in only a handful of AZD1222 recipients. There were vaccine-associated CD4 TCRs across spike, dominant at 160-218 and 743-854.

Pooling of second doses given at about 4 or about 12 weeks was done. Some clones are missing from TCRdb's copy, which holds only in-frame ones; the method was immunoSEQ multiplex PCR. The repertoire holds 150,000 to 200,000 clones, with 88% as singletons. The CDR3 covers 17 residues. Losses at the gene ends were 2 bases for V and 4 bases for J; bases not matched to a gene: 7. CDR1 and CDR2 (germline): SGHTA, FQGNSA. Concerning this clone itself: Antigen specificity is unknown.

The TCR was taken from an adult who received the AZD1222 COVID-19 vaccine. This material consisted of peripheral blood, taken 28 days after the second AZD1222 dose. The V and J genes are TRBV7-2 and TRBJ1-6; TRBD1 agrees at 8 bases. The CDR3 is CASSLPTGVLYNSPLHF. The CDR3 DNA follows: TGTGCCAGCAGCTTACCGACAGGGGTTCTTTATAATTCACCCCTCCACTTT.